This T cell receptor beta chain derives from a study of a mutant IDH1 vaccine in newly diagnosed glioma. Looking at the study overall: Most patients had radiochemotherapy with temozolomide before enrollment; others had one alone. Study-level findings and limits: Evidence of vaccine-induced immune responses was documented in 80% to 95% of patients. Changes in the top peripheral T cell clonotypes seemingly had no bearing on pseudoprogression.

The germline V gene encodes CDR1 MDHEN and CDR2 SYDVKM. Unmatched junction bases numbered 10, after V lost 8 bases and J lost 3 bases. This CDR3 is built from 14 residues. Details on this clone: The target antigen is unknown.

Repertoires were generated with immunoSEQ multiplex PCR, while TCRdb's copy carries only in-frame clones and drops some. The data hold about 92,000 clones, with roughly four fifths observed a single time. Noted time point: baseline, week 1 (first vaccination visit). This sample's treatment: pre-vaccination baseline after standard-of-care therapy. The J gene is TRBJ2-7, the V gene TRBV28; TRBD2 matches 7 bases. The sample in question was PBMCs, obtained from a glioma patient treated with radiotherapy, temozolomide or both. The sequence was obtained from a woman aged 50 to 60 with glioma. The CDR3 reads CASHTTQRGYEQYF. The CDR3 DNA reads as TGTGCCAGCCACACCACCCAGCGGGGCTACGAGCAGTACTTC. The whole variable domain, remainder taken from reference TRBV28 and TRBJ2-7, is DVKVTQSSRYLVKRTGEKVFLECVQDMDHENMFWYRQDPGLGLRLIYFSYDVKMKEKGDIPEGYSVSREKKERFSLILESASTNQTSMYLCASHTTQRGYEQYFGPGTRLTVT.